This T cell receptor beta chain was identified during a study of blood T cell repertoires in COVID-19. Per the study methods: Counts of nucleated cells, estimated from reference gene primer amplification, were obtained. This table comes from immunoSEQ multiplex PCR, and its TCRdb copy is limited to in-frame clones, with some not included. That table gives V, J and clone size, and the DNA gave D and trimming. The sample has roughly 200,000 clones; around 84% are singletons. This TCR was recovered from a human donor in a cohort sampled during active COVID-19. The sequenced sample was peripheral blood.

The CDR3 is CASSPQRQGATIGEQYV. The CDR3 nucleotides read TGTGCCAGCTCACCACAGAGGCAGGGGGCGACCATAGGTGAGCAGTACGTC. The chain uses TRBV18 and TRBJ2-7, with TRBD1 matching 8 bases. V was pared by 1 base and J by 7 bases, with 15 bases of the junction left unmatched. CDR1 is KGHSH and CDR2 is LQKENI in the germline V gene. This CDR3 contains 17 residues.